Shown below are 23 T cell receptor beta chains from a single sample sequenced in a study of cytomegalovirus exposure and HLA in healthy donors. 13 Jbeta primers and 60 Vbeta primers were used for the PCR. Only in-frame clones appear in the TCRdb table, and some are missing; sequencing was by immunoSEQ multiplex PCR. This sample carries about 120,000 clones, 80% to 90% of them seen once, and the ten largest clones take around 11%. Sequenced input: PBMCs. All receptors derive from a male donor in good health and CMV-seropositive.

This chain uses TRBV7-6 with TRBJ2-5; D might be TRBD2 (6 bases). The CDR3 runs to 15 residues. CDR1 and CDR2 from the germline V gene are SGHVS and FNYEAQ. Trimming pared 1 base from V and 3 bases from J, leaving 12 bases between. The CDR3 region has the DNA TGTGCCAGCAGCTTAGAAGGTGGGAGGAAAGAGACCCAGTACTTC. Translated: CASSLEGGRKETQYF. The full variable domain, its missing parts supplied by reference TRBV7-6 and TRBJ2-5, is GAGVSQSPRYKVTKRGQDVALRCDPISGHVSLYWYRQALGQGPEFLTYFNYEAQQDKSGLPNDRFSAERPEGSISTLTIQRTEQRDSAMYRCASSLEGGRKETQYFGPGTRLLVL.

This chain links TRBV9 with TRBJ2-1; TRBD2 matches 10 bases. CDR1 and CDR2 (germline): SGDLS, YYNGEE. CDR3 length: 15 amino acids. The trim removed 0 bases at V and 8 bases at J, leaving 5 bases unmatched. As DNA, the CDR3 is TGTGCCAGCAGCGTAGCGTTAGCGGGAGGTTATGAGCAGTTCTTC. Amino acid sequence: CASSVALAGGYEQFF.

The chain has TRBV27 and TRBJ2-4; the D is unclear. V dropped 3 bases and J dropped 6 bases, with 9 bases sitting between them. This CDR3 contains 13 residues. Per germline, CDR1 MNHEY and CDR2 SMNVEV (reference sequence). CDR3 sequence reads: CASSFATGNIQYF. The CDR3 bases are TGTGCCAGCAGTTTCGCGACTGGAAACATTCAGTACTTC.

CDR3 bases: TGTGCCAGCAGCTTGTCCCTCGGGGGGCAAGAGACCCAGTACTTC. Protein product: CASSLSLGGQETQYF. The chain recombines TRBV5-4 with TRBJ2-5, with 7 bases identical to TRBD2. This CDR3 spans 15 amino acids. Germline CDR1 reads SGHNT; CDR2 reads YYREEE (reference sequence). Trimming removed 1 base from V and 2 bases from J; junction bases left unmatched: 5. Drawing the rest from reference TRBV5-4 and TRBJ2-5, the complete variable domain is ETGVTQSPTHLIKTRGQQVTLRCSSQSGHNTVSWYQQALGQGPQFIFQYYREEENGRGNFPPRFSGLQFPNYSSELNVNALELDDSALYLCASSLSLGGQETQYFGPGTRLLVL.

This chain connects TRBV27 to TRBJ2-7; 12 bases are a match to TRBD2. In germline, CDR1 is MNHEY, CDR2 SMNVEV (reference sequence). The CDR3 sequence is 15 residues long. V shed 6 bases and J 2 bases; nucleotides not matched to a gene: 5. The CDR3 loop reads CASRRTSGTAYEQYF. The CDR3 DNA reads as TGTGCCAGCAGACGGACTAGCGGGACCGCCTACGAGCAGTACTTC.

V and J are TRBV5-5 and TRBJ2-7; D may be TRBD1 (5 bases). Germline V gene sequence: CDR1 SGHKS, CDR2 YYEKEE (reference sequence). CDR3 length equals 19 residues. Deletions cut 7 bases from V and 2 bases from J, with 31 bases between. CDR3 in amino acids: CASRRFFLLLRGFAYEQYF. The CDR3 nucleotides are TGTGCCAGCCGTCGGTTCTTCCTCCTCTTAAGGGGATTCGCCTACGAGCAGTACTTC.

A note on this clone: A junction boundary mismatches the germline segment, possibly from a read error. This same CDR3 is encoded by further DNA sequences in the sample. The genes are TRBV19 and TRBJ1-1, with D perhaps TRBD1 (5 bases). Germline values: CDR1 LNHDA, CDR2 SQIVND (reference sequence). The length of the CDR3 is 12 residues. Here the CDR3 DNA reads TGCGCCAGTAGTGATCCCCCAGGGAAAGCTTTCTTT. This gives the protein CASSDPPGKAFF.

V gene TRBV6-1 combines with J gene TRBJ2-7; 8 positions agree with TRBD2. CDR3 size: 15 residues. V gave up 4 bases and J gave up 4 bases; unmatched junction bases: 9. Germline CDR1 MNHNS, CDR2 SASEGT. CDR3 protein: CASSGGTRMIYEQYF. The CDR3 DNA reads as TGTGCCAGCAGTGGAGGGACTAGGATGATATACGAGCAGTACTTC.

The genes are TRBV5-5 and TRBJ2-7, with D possibly TRBD2 on 6 matching bases. CDR3 length: 16 residues. The V end was cut by 4 bases, the J end by 5 bases, with 22 bases between. Germline V CDR1 and CDR2: SGHKS, YYEKEE (reference sequence). The CDR3 nucleotides read TGTGCCAGCAGCCCTCTCGGTGGCGGAGGGCCCAACGAGCAGTACTTC. Translating gives CASSPLGGGGPNEQYF.

A single count supports this clone. The J gene is TRBJ2-5, the V gene TRBV29-1, with 12 bases lining up with TRBD2. Germline V lookup: CDR1 SQVTM, CDR2 ANQGSEA. V lost 3 bases, J lost 11 bases, and 16 bases stayed unmatched. The CDR3 consists of 16 residues. CDR3 sequence (DNA): TGCAGCGTTGAGCCCACCCTAGCGGGGGGGCTCTACAAGCAGTACTTC. It translates to CSVEPTLAGGLYKQYF. Complete variable domain (other parts from reference TRBV29-1 and TRBJ2-5): SAVISQKPSRDICQRGTSLTIQCQVDSQVTMMFWYRQQPGQSLTLIATANQGSEATYESGFVIDKFPISRPNLTFSTLTVSNMSPEDSSIYLCSVEPTLAGGLYKQYFGPGTRLLVL.

In nucleotides, the CDR3 is TGTGCCAGCAGCCGGGAGGGGTTGAACACCGGGGAGCTGTTTTTT. The encoded protein is CASSREGLNTGELFF. This sequence joins TRBV11-2 and TRBJ2-2, with 8 bases that match TRBD2. CDR1 SGHAT and CDR2 FQNNGV come from the germline V gene. The CDR3 extends over 15 amino acids. The J segment lost 1 base and the V segment lost 5 bases, leaving 3 bases of the junction unmatched.

This chain joins TRBV7-2 and TRBJ1-3; TRBD1 matches at 7 bases. Trimming removed 2 bases from V and 0 bases from J; junction bases left unmatched: 7. This CDR3 is 17 amino acids long. CDR1 is SGHTA, CDR2 FQGNSA, per germline. The CDR3 loop reads CASSLSIGTASGNTIYF. In DNA, the CDR3 is TGTGCCAGCAGCTTATCTATTGGGACAGCCTCTGGAAACACCATATATTTT.

This chain connects TRBV6-5 to TRBJ1-5, with 8 bases that match TRBD1. The CDR3 has 14 amino acids. Trimming took 6 bases from V and 5 from J; bases not matched to a gene: 6. Germline CDR1 is MNHEY and CDR2 is SVGAGI. The CDR3 DNA is TGTGCCAGCAGACGCGGACAGGGCTATCAGCCCCAGCATTTT. Its translation: CASRRGQGYQPQHF.

The chain recombines TRBV19 with TRBJ2-5, with D perhaps TRBD2 (7 bases). V was pared by 7 bases and J by 3 bases, with 18 bases between. CDR1 and CDR2 (germline): LNHDA, SQIVND (reference sequence). The CDR3 consists of 15 residues. The CDR3 sequence: CASKEIQGGKETQYF. For the CDR3, the DNA is TGTGCCAGTAAAGAGATACAGGGAGGGAAAGAGACCCAGTACTTC.

DNA of the CDR3: TGTGCCACTGCGGGATTAGCAGAAAACATTCAGTACTTC. Encoded protein: CATAGLAENIQYF. V usage is TRBV28 and J usage is TRBJ2-4; possibly TRBD2 for D (6 bases). The V gene's germline CDR1 is MDHEN and CDR2 SYDVKM. Trimming removed 10 bases from V and 5 bases from J, with 15 bases in between. This CDR3 has 13 amino acids.

The DNA for the CDR3 is TGTGCCAGTAGTATTTCAGGAAACAGGGGCTACGAGCAGTACTTC. It encodes CASSISGNRGYEQYF. The chain couples TRBV19 to TRBJ2-7; 7 bases line up with TRBD1. The V gene end was trimmed by 3 bases and the J gene end by 3 bases; junction bases not matched to a gene: 8. The germline CDR1 and CDR2 sequences are LNHDA and SQIVND (reference sequence). This CDR3 is built from 15 residues.

The chain employs TRBV4-1 and TRBJ1-6; D is possibly TRBD1 (6 bases). V lost 0 bases and J 3 bases, leaving 18 bases between the germline ends. CDR1 MGHRA and CDR2 YSYEKL come from the germline V gene. This CDR3 is 19 amino acids long. The CDR3 DNA follows: TGCGCCAGCAGCCAAGATCTTGGGAGGGGGACGTTCTATAATTCACCCCTCCACTTT. Amino acids: CASSQDLGRGTFYNSPLHF.

The rearrangement uses TRBV28 and TRBJ1-1; 7 bases agree with TRBD1. This CDR3 spans 14 amino acids. Germline V gene sequence: CDR1 MDHEN, CDR2 SYDVKM. The ends lost 6 bases at V and 4 bases at J; junction bases unmatched: 8. DNA for the CDR3: TGTGCCAGCAGACCACAGGGGTGGGCCACTGAAGCTTTCTTT. This sequence encodes CASRPQGWATEAFF.

This rearrangement joins TRBV7-3 to TRBJ2-7, with a possible D match to TRBD2 (5 bases). The V end was cut by 5 bases, the J end by 5 bases, with 10 bases between. The CDR3 runs to 12 residues. CDR1 is SGHTA and CDR2 is FQGTGA in the germline V gene. CDR3 DNA sequence: TGTGCCAGCAGCCCGGACTGGGACGAGCAGTACTTC. Translation: CASSPDWDEQYF.

The V call is TRBV5-1, the J call TRBJ2-3; D is unresolved. This CDR3 spans 13 amino acids. From germline, CDR1 is SGHRS and CDR2 YFSETQ. Trimming left V 0 bases short and J 4 bases short, with 6 bases between. DNA of the CDR3: TGCGCCAGCAGCTTGGCCCCCGCAGATACGCAGTATTTT. This encodes CASSLAPADTQYF.

The chain combines TRBV14 with TRBJ2-1, with 12 bases fitting TRBD2. Germline lookup yields CDR1 SGHDN and CDR2 FVKESK. Trimming at V came to 1 base and at J to 0 bases, leaving 13 bases not matched to a gene. This CDR3 region has 21 residues. This CDR3 is CASSQVNPGLAGRDSYNEQFF. DNA for the CDR3: TGTGCCAGCAGCCAAGTTAACCCGGGACTAGCGGGCCGGGACTCCTACAATGAGCAGTTCTTC.

This chain links TRBV4-2 with TRBJ2-2, with a tentative D call TRBD1 (6 bases). The V end was cut by 3 bases, the J end by 6 bases, with 23 bases between. The CDR3 has 18 amino acids. CDR1 LGHNA and CDR2 YNFKEQ come from the germline V gene. CDR3 protein: CASSQGTGLQGFAGELFF. The CDR3 nucleotides are TGTGCCAGCAGCCAGGGCACGGGGTTACAGGGTTTCGCCGGGGAGCTGTTTTTT.

Written as DNA, the CDR3 is TGTGCCAGCAGCTTAGCCCTAGTCTCCGCAGATACGCAGTATTTT. Protein product: CASSLALVSADTQYF. The J gene is TRBJ2-3, the V gene TRBV7-2; D uncertain. V lost 0 bases, J lost 4 bases, and 11 bases lay in between. Looked up from germline, CDR1 is SGHTA and CDR2 is FQGNSA. The CDR3 runs 15 residues.